Given below is one T cell receptor (beta chain) in context. The antigen is undetermined. V shed 3 bases and J 0 bases; nucleotides not matched to a gene: 12. Germline lookup yields CDR1 SGHTA and CDR2 FQGNSA. CDR3 length: 18 amino acids. The sample belongs to a study of blood T cells in healthy people across ages. Study-level findings and limits: The percentage of naive T cells correlated strongly with TCR beta diversity. It was not possible, with unsorted PBMCs, to conclusively compare naive and antigen-experienced cells.

With a J-beta primer mix and a sample-barcoded 5' primer, a second PCR ran roughly 7 to 11 cycles. From the 5' RACE reads, TCRdb called clonotypes with MiXCR, one entry per CDR3 protein. The sample holds more than 500,000 distinct CDR3 sequences, 25% to 30% seen once. The specimen was blood. The chain links TRBV7-2 to TRBJ2-5; 8 bases align to TRBD2. This receptor was identified in a woman between 65 and 79 years old in good health. The CDR3 DNA follows: TGTGCCAGCAGCTTTCGCACCCATATGCGGGGGGACCAAGAGACCCAGTACTTC. It encodes CASSFRTHMRGDQETQYF. Full variable domain (missing parts from reference TRBV7-2 and TRBJ2-5): GAGVSQSPSNKVTEKGKDVELRCDPISGHTALYWYRQSLGQGLEFLIYFQGNSAPDKSGLPSDRFSAERTGGSVSTLTIQRTQQEDSAVYLCASSFRTHMRGDQETQYFGPGTRLLVL.